These 19 T cell receptor beta chains originate from one sample sequenced in a study of blood T cell repertoires in COVID-19. TCRdb's table, derived via immunoSEQ multiplex PCR, lists solely in-frame clones and lacks some. The table lists roughly 180,000 clones, approximately 84% of them singletons. Sequenced input: peripheral blood. Receptors were obtained from a woman aged 45-65 years with COVID-19, enrolled during active disease.

This clone was detected a few times. The chain is built from TRBV19 and TRBJ2-2; 8 bases are a match to TRBD2. Germline trimming cut 5 bases from V and 2 bases from J; bases unmatched to any gene: 13. Germline V CDR1 and CDR2: LNHDA, SQIVND (reference sequence). The CDR3 runs to 18 residues. In DNA, the CDR3 is TGTGCCAGTAGTTTTGGTGCGGGGGGCCCCGTTAACACCGGGGAGCTGTTTTTT. Translation: CASSFGAGGPVNTGELFF.

V is TRBV7-9 and J is TRBJ2-5, with TRBD1 matching 8 bases. This CDR3 is built from 14 residues. Per the germline V gene, CDR1 is SEHNR and CDR2 is FQNEAQ (reference sequence). V shed 5 bases, J shed 4 bases, and the junction held 6 bases outside the gene matches. CDR3 in DNA: TGTGCCAGCAGCGGCAGGGGGCTGGGAGAGACCCAGTACTTC. Translation: CASSGRGLGETQYF.

The V gene is TRBV7-3, the J gene TRBJ1-3; D is possibly TRBD1 (6 bases). Germline CDR1 SGHTA, CDR2 FQGTGA. Deletions cut 2 bases from V and 2 bases from J, with 7 bases between. The CDR3 length is 14 residues. Here the CDR3 DNA reads TGTGCCAGCAGCTTAGGGGGCACTGGAAACACCATATATTTT. Translated: CASSLGGTGNTIYF. The full variable domain, rest sourced from reference TRBV7-3 and TRBJ1-3, is GAGVSQTPSNKVTEKGKYVELRCDPISGHTALYWYRQSLGQGPEFLIYFQGTGAADDSGLPNDRFFAVRPEGSVSTLKIQRTERGDSAVYLCASSLGGTGNTIYFGEGSWLTVV.

The gene calls are TRBV30 and TRBJ2-1; D possibly corresponds to TRBD2 (5 bases). The CDR3 is 11 amino acids. Deletions cut 3 bases from V and 12 bases from J, with 12 bases between. From germline, CDR1 is GTSNPN and CDR2 SVGIG (reference sequence). CDR3 DNA: TGTGCCTGGAGGATGGGAGTTACGCAGTTCTTC. It yields the protein CAWRMGVTQFF.

This clone was picked up one time. The V and J genes are TRBV19 and TRBJ2-2; 10 bases align to TRBD1. This CDR3 is 14 amino acids long. Trimming at V came to 10 bases and at J to 8 bases, leaving 10 bases not matched to a gene. The germline gives CDR1 LNHDA, CDR2 SQIVND (reference sequence). CDR3 sequence: CATKRQGAYGELFF. DNA of the CDR3: TGTGCCACTAAACGACAGGGGGCGTATGGGGAGCTGTTTTTT.

The chain employs TRBV10-2 and TRBJ2-7; 10 bases are shared with TRBD1. Germline CDR1 reads WSHSY; CDR2 reads SAAADI. J lost 6 bases, V lost 8 bases, and 13 bases had no gene match. This CDR3 spans 15 amino acids. This chain's CDR3 is CASFGGQGGSGEQYF. In DNA form, the CDR3 reads TGCGCCAGCTTTGGTGGACAGGGGGGTTCGGGCGAGCAGTACTTC.

Points on this clone: Other DNA sequences of this sample code for an identical CDR3. The chain links TRBV5-5 to TRBJ2-5; the match to TRBD2 covers 8 bases. Trimming cost V 5 bases and J 2 bases; bases outside gene matches: 5. Germline-derived CDR1 and CDR2 are SGHKS and YYEKEE (reference sequence). The CDR3 is 14 residues long. The CDR3 region is CASSLAGGQETQYF. In nucleotides, the CDR3 is TGTGCCAGCAGTCTAGCGGGTGGGCAAGAGACCCAGTACTTC.

This chain connects TRBV28 to TRBJ2-4, with a possible D match to TRBD2 (7 bases). This CDR3 contains 15 residues. Germline V lookup: CDR1 MDHEN, CDR2 SYDVKM. V was trimmed by 7 bases and J by 5 bases, leaving 18 bases between them. CDR3 amino acids: CASKSRGGGQNIQYF. The CDR3 region has the DNA TGTGCCAGCAAATCTAGGGGCGGGGGCCAAAACATTCAGTACTTC.

This clone was seen a few times. This rearrangement joins TRBV12-3 or TRBV12-4 to TRBJ1-2; the D is unclear. CDR3 length: 13 amino acids. V lost 6 bases and J lost 8, with 16 bases in between. CDR3 coding DNA: TGTGCCAGCAGGAATAGCCCCCTAGGCGGCTACACCTTC. Amino acid sequence: CASRNSPLGGYTF.

This chain joins TRBV2 and TRBJ1-5; D unresolved. CDR1 is SNHLY and CDR2 is FYNNEI in the germline V gene. Trimming stripped 2 bases from V and 0 bases from J, with 5 bases between. This CDR3 is built from 14 residues. The CDR3 coding sequence is TGTGCCAGCAGTGAATACAGTAGCAATCAGCCCCAGCATTTT. Protein: CASSEYSSNQPQHF.

This clone was observed once. The CDR3 reads CASSLTLDSYNSPLHF. For the CDR3, the DNA is TGTGCCAGCAGCTTAACTCTCGACTCCTATAATTCACCCCTCCACTTT. The chain carries TRBV7-6 and TRBJ1-6; no reliable D call. Germline V gene lookup returns CDR1 SGHVS and CDR2 FNYEAQ. V was clipped by 2 bases and J by 0 bases, with 8 bases between them. The CDR3 runs 16 residues.

The rearrangement uses TRBV7-2 and TRBJ2-3; 11 nucleotides agree with TRBD2. The V segment lost 5 bases and the J segment 0 bases; nucleotides outside the gene matches: 4. The CDR3 covers 16 residues. Germline V gives CDR1 SGHTA, CDR2 FQGNSA. The CDR3 sequence is CASSVRLAGSTDTQYF. As DNA, the CDR3 is TGTGCCAGCAGCGTCAGACTAGCGGGGAGCACAGATACGCAGTATTTT.

The J gene is TRBJ2-7, the V gene TRBV7-9; D perhaps matches TRBD1 (5 bases). The CDR3 has 14 amino acids. Looked up from germline, CDR1 is SEHNR and CDR2 is FQNEAQ (reference sequence). The V end lost 4 bases, the J end lost 2 bases, and 12 bases lay between the germline ends. CDR3 protein: CASSSTDLTYEQYF. For the CDR3, the DNA is TGTGCCAGCAGCTCGACAGACCTAACCTACGAGCAGTACTTC.

The chain employs TRBV3-1 (or the pseudogene TRBV3-2) and TRBJ1-1; no reliable D call. V was pared by 4 bases and J by 0 bases, with 6 bases between. From germline, CDR1 is LGHDT and CDR2 YNNKEL (reference sequence). There are 13 residues in the CDR3. The CDR3 sequence is CASSPFVNTEAFF. In nucleotides, the CDR3 is TGTGCCAGCAGCCCCTTCGTGAACACTGAAGCTTTCTTT.

This chain joins TRBV9 and TRBJ2-2, with D unclear. Germline-derived CDR1 and CDR2 are SGDLS and YYNGEE. The CDR3 spans 15 residues. Trimming took off 1 base at V and 1 base at J, with 8 bases between the two ends. This chain's CDR3 is CASSVFELNTGELFF. As DNA, the CDR3 is TGTGCCAGCAGCGTATTTGAGCTGAACACCGGGGAGCTGTTTTTT.

The rearrangement joins TRBV9 to TRBJ2-2, with 7 bases lining up with TRBD2. This CDR3 region has 16 residues. CDR1 and CDR2 (germline): SGDLS, YYNGEE. The ends lost 4 bases at V and 1 base at J; junction bases unmatched: 7. The CDR3 sequence is CASSPRSSGNTGELFF. CDR3 bases: TGTGCCAGCAGCCCTAGGTCTAGCGGGAACACCGGGGAGCTGTTTTTT.

CDR3 residues: CASSLVRGTFGNEQFF. The CDR3, as DNA: TGTGCCAGCAGCTTAGTACGGGGGACCTTTGGAAATGAGCAGTTCTTC. This chain uses TRBV11-3 with TRBJ2-1; TRBD2 might be the D (6 bases). V was pared by 1 base and J by 7 bases, with 17 bases between. This CDR3 contains 16 residues. Germline values: CDR1 SGHNT, CDR2 YENEEA.

The gene calls are TRBV2 and TRBJ1-6; D might be TRBD1 (6 bases). Germline CDR1 SNHLY, CDR2 FYNNEI. Trimming took 4 bases from V and 9 from J, leaving 16 bases between them. CDR3 length: 15 amino acids. The CDR3 reads CASSGSYQTGSPLHF. The CDR3 region has the DNA TGTGCCAGCAGTGGATCATATCAGACAGGTTCACCCCTCCACTTT.

CDR3 sequence reads: CASSQDWNTEAFF. The CDR3, as DNA: TGCGCCAGCAGCCAAGACTGGAACACTGAAGCTTTCTTT. The rearrangement joins TRBV4-3 to TRBJ1-1; D remains ambiguous. The CDR3 spans 13 residues. Germline CDR1 and CDR2: LGHNA and YSLEER. The V end lost 0 bases, the J end lost 1 base, and 3 bases lay between the germline ends.